This passage covers 26 T cell receptor beta chains from one sample sequenced in a study of beta chain features in type 1 diabetes. cDNA synthesis used the whole RNA isolate, giving expressed TCRB sequences. The repertoire was sequenced with immunoSEQ multiplex PCR; TCRdb's copy has only in-frame clones and lacks some. The sample lists more than 60,000 clones, about 60% seen once, with 2.2% in the top ten. Sequences were obtained from Tregs from blood. These receptors came from a woman in her late teens or twenties in good health.

This clone showed up just a few times. The chain couples TRBV5-3 to TRBJ2-3, with 7 bases that match TRBD2. TRBV5-3 is sorted into the ORF group, with uncertain function. CDR3 length equals 13 residues. Trimming removed 7 bases from V and 2 bases from J; junction bases left unmatched: 4. The CDR3 loop is CARGGTTTDTQYF. The CDR3 nucleotides are TGTGCCAGAGGGGGGACTACCACAGATACGCAGTATTTT.

A remark on this clone: The same CDR3 is also encoded by other DNA sequences in this sample. This chain connects TRBV7-2 to TRBJ2-1; TRBD2 matches 15 bases. CDR3 length: 16 amino acids. Germline V gene sequence: CDR1 SGHTA, CDR2 FQGNSA. Trimming removed 5 bases from V and 8 bases from J; junction bases left unmatched: 7. Here the CDR3 DNA reads TGTGCCAGCAGCCCTGGACTAGCGGGGGGGTGGGATGAGCAGTTCTTC. Its protein product is CASSPGLAGGWDEQFF.

This clone appeared a few times. The genes are TRBV19 and TRBJ2-1; D gene uncertain. Trimming pared 3 bases from V and 0 bases from J, leaving 12 bases between. The CDR3 runs to 16 residues. Per the germline V gene, CDR1 is LNHDA and CDR2 is SQIVND (reference sequence). The chain's CDR3 is CASSIAKVYSYNEQFF. In nucleotides, the CDR3 is TGTGCCAGTAGTATTGCGAAAGTTTACTCCTACAATGAGCAGTTCTTC.

The gene calls are TRBV7-2 and TRBJ1-6; TRBD1 agrees at 7 bases. Unmatched junction bases numbered 11, after V lost 5 bases and J lost 1 base. The CDR3 spans 18 residues. CDR1 is SGHTA, CDR2 FQGNSA, per germline. For the CDR3, the DNA is TGTGCCAGCAGCCGACGGACAGGACTTGGGTCCTATAATTCACCCCTCCACTTT. It yields the protein CASSRRTGLGSYNSPLHF. Variable domain in full (rest from reference TRBV7-2 and TRBJ1-6): GAGVSQSPSNKVTEKGKDVELRCDPISGHTALYWYRQSLGQGLEFLIYFQGNSAPDKSGLPSDRFSAERTGGSVSTLTIQRTQQEDSAVYLCASSRRTGLGSYNSPLHFGNGTRLTVT.

CDR3 region: CASSLEVAGANEQFF. The CDR3 DNA reads as TGCGCCAGCAGCTTGGAAGTAGCGGGAGCAAATGAGCAGTTCTTC. The chain links TRBV5-1 to TRBJ2-1; 9 bases fit TRBD2. J was trimmed by 7 bases and V by 0 bases; bases with no gene match: 5. Germline CDR1 SGHRS, CDR2 YFSETQ. This CDR3 contains 15 residues.

The V and J genes are TRBV4-3 and TRBJ2-1, with D possibly being TRBD1 (6 bases). Trimming pared 4 bases from V and 6 bases from J, leaving 16 bases between. From germline, CDR1 is LGHNA and CDR2 YSLEER. The CDR3 consists of 15 residues. As DNA, the CDR3 is TGCGCCAGCAGCCCCGGGATTAGAGGGGGCAATGAGCAGTTCTTC. Translation gives CASSPGIRGGNEQFF.

This clone was counted once. The chain links TRBV18 to TRBJ2-2; 7 bases are a match to TRBD1. The CDR3 length is 16 residues. Per the germline V gene, CDR1 is KGHSH and CDR2 is LQKENI. Trimming removed 4 bases from V and 0 bases from J; junction bases left unmatched: 5. The CDR3 nucleotides read TGTGCCAGCTCACTAATGGACAGGTCGAACACCGGGGAGCTGTTTTTT. It specifies CASSLMDRSNTGELFF.

The chain has TRBV4-1 and TRBJ2-3; 9 bases align to TRBD1. CDR3 length: 16 residues. The ends lost 3 bases at V and 3 bases at J; junction bases unmatched: 7. Germline CDR1 MGHRA, CDR2 YSYEKL. The CDR3 region is CASSHQIDRGTDTQYF. CDR3 nucleotides: TGCGCCAGCAGCCATCAAATCGACAGGGGGACAGATACGCAGTATTTT.

This clone occurred a few times. This rearrangement joins TRBV5-1 to TRBJ2-2, with 8 bases matching TRBD2. The CDR3 runs 15 residues. The germline CDR1 and CDR2 sequences are SGHRS and YFSETQ. V lost 0 bases and J lost 4; bases outside the gene matches: 2. The CDR3 sequence is CASSLAGRGTGELFF. Written as DNA, the CDR3 is TGCGCCAGCAGCTTGGCCGGGAGGGGCACCGGGGAGCTGTTTTTT.

The chain joins TRBV4-2 to TRBJ2-1; TRBD1 matches 9 bases. The germline gives CDR1 LGHNA, CDR2 YNFKEQ. There are 16 residues in the CDR3. J was trimmed by 5 bases and V by 0 bases; bases with no gene match: 5. The CDR3 DNA follows: TGTGCCAGCAGCCAAGAAGGGACAGGGCGCGACAATGAGCAGTTCTTC. Protein sequence: CASSQEGTGRDNEQFF.

The V call is TRBV7-9, the J call TRBJ2-7; a weak D match, TRBD1 (6 bases). Germline CDR1 is SEHNR and CDR2 is FQNEAQ (reference sequence). Trimming took off 4 bases at V and 4 bases at J, with 26 bases between the two ends. The CDR3 covers 18 residues. CDR3 coding DNA: TGTGCCAGCAGCTCCGGGACACTTTCTTCCTATGGGATGTACGAGCAGTACTTC. This translates into CASSSGTLSSYGMYEQYF.

The chain uses TRBV6-5 and TRBJ2-5, with TRBD1 matching over 7 bases. V shed 2 bases, J shed 11 bases, and the junction held 8 bases outside the gene matches. The germline CDR1 and CDR2 sequences are MNHEY and SVGAGI. The CDR3 extends over 13 amino acids. CDR3 nucleotide sequence: TGTGCCAGCAGTTACGACAGGGCTTATGAGCAGTACTTC. Translation gives CASSYDRAYEQYF.

This clone came up a few times. The chain carries TRBV30 and TRBJ1-6, with D unclear. CDR1 and CDR2 (germline): GTSNPN, SVGIG (reference sequence). V was pared by 3 bases and J by 9 bases, with 12 bases between. CDR3 length: 13 amino acids. The CDR3 is CAWRRSYSSPLHF. In DNA form, the CDR3 reads TGTGCCTGGAGGAGGTCATATTCTTCACCCCTCCACTTT.

The chain employs TRBV6-5 and TRBJ2-3; D remains unclear. Per the germline V gene, CDR1 is MNHEY and CDR2 is SVGAGI. This CDR3 is built from 12 residues. V lost 6 bases and J lost 2, with 6 bases in between. The CDR3 spells CASRSITDTQYF. The CDR3 DNA sequence: TGTGCCAGCAGATCAATCACAGATACGCAGTATTTT.

This clone has more than one count but fewer than ten. The rearrangement links TRBV14 to TRBJ1-1, with TRBD1 matching over 10 bases. Germline V gives CDR1 SGHDN, CDR2 FVKESK. The CDR3 extends over 14 amino acids. Germline trimming cut 3 bases from V and 7 bases from J; bases unmatched to any gene: 5. The CDR3 nucleotides read TGTGCCAGCAGCCATCGGACAGGGGGAAATGAAGCTTTCTTT. Translated: CASSHRTGGNEAFF.

This clone was detected only a few times. J is TRBJ1-1 and V is TRBV19; D is perhaps TRBD1 (6 bases). V was cut by 6 bases and J by 3 bases, with 17 bases left in between. Germline loops: CDR1 LNHDA, CDR2 SQIVND (reference sequence). The CDR3 consists of 15 residues. The chain's CDR3 is CASSPRRGGHTEAFF. The CDR3 bases are TGTGCCAGTAGCCCCCGGAGGGGGGGGCACACTGAAGCTTTCTTT.

The chain combines TRBV18 with TRBJ1-6; D remains unclear. From germline, CDR1 is KGHSH and CDR2 LQKENI. Trimming pared 4 bases from V and 0 bases from J, leaving 10 bases between. This CDR3 has 16 amino acids. DNA for the CDR3: TGTGCCAGCTCACTTATAGAAAGCTCCTATAATTCACCCCTCCACTTT. Amino acid sequence: CASSLIESSYNSPLHF. The whole variable domain, remainder taken from reference TRBV18 and TRBJ1-6, is NAGVMQNPRHLVRRRGQEARLRCSPMKGHSHVYWYRQLPEEGLKFMVYLQKENIIDESGMPKERFSAEFPKEGPSILRIQQVVRGDSAAYFCASSLIESSYNSPLHFGNGTRLTVT.

The CDR3 reads CASSEGTQLYSNQPQHF. CDR3 nucleotide sequence: TGTGCCAGCAGTGAAGGGACTCAACTTTATAGCAATCAGCCCCAGCATTTT. The rearrangement uses TRBV7-9 and TRBJ1-5; D is perhaps TRBD1 (5 bases). Trimming pared 6 bases from V and 0 bases from J, leaving 18 bases between. Per the germline V gene, CDR1 is SEHNR and CDR2 is FQNEAQ (reference sequence). The CDR3 spans 17 residues.

This chain joins TRBV7-9 and TRBJ2-5; 8 nucleotides line up with TRBD2. The J call may be mistaken, given a closer DNA end match to TRBJ2-7. Germline V gene lookup returns CDR1 SEHNR and CDR2 FQNEAQ (reference sequence). This CDR3 comprises 14 residues. The CDR3 DNA follows: TGTGCCAGCAGCCTTAGCGGGACCGGCTACGAGCAGTACTTC. It codes for CASSLSGTGYEQYF.

This clone has more than one count but fewer than ten. J is TRBJ1-5 and V is TRBV9; a weak D match, TRBD1 (6 bases). Between the trimmed V and J ends, which lost 3 bases and 5 bases, there was a span of 15 bases. CDR3 size: 15 residues. From germline, CDR1 is SGDLS and CDR2 YYNGEE. DNA of the CDR3: TGTGCCAGCAGCGGGGGGCCGGGCGCCGATCAGCCCCAGCATTTT. This translates into CASSGGPGADQPQHF.

This clone was found a few times. CDR3 DNA sequence: TGTGCCAGCAGCTTGACAGGCCAGTCCTACGAGCAGTACTTC. This gives the protein CASSLTGQSYEQYF. The chain carries TRBV7-2 and TRBJ2-7; D is possibly TRBD1 (6 bases). Trimming cost V 3 bases and J 1 base, with 10 bases left between them. The length of the CDR3 is 14 residues. CDR1 is SGHTA, CDR2 FQGNSA, per germline.

This sequence joins TRBV7-9 and TRBJ2-7, with D possibly TRBD2 on 6 matching bases. Trimming stripped 3 bases from V and 4 bases from J, with 22 bases between. CDR1 is SEHNR, CDR2 FQNEAQ, per germline (reference sequence). This CDR3 region has 17 residues. The CDR3 nucleotides read TGTGCCAGCAGCTTCTCCTACACGGGGGTTCCCATGTACGAGCAGTACTTC. Protein sequence: CASSFSYTGVPMYEQYF. Variable domain in full (rest from reference TRBV7-9 and TRBJ2-7): DTGVSQNPRHKITKRGQNVTFRCDPISEHNRLYWYRQTLGQGPEFLTYFQNEAQLEKSRLLSDRFSAERPKGSFSTLEIQRTEQGDSAMYLCASSFSYTGVPMYEQYFGPGTRLTVT.

The V and J genes are TRBV5-1 and TRBJ2-3; D gene uncertain. The CDR3 sequence is 14 residues long. Between the trimmed V and J ends, which lost 3 bases and 5 bases, there was a span of 13 bases. Germline values: CDR1 SGHRS, CDR2 YFSETQ. In DNA form, the CDR3 reads TGCGCCAGCAGCTCCCTTACACCTGGAGATACGCAGTATTTT. It codes for CASSSLTPGDTQYF.

The V gene is TRBV25-1, the J gene TRBJ2-3; D not resolved. The CDR3 is 14 amino acids. The V end was cut by 2 bases, the J end by 5 bases, with 11 bases between. CDR1 and CDR2 from the germline V gene are MGHDK and SYGVNS. CDR3 DNA: TGTGCCAGCAGTGAACCCCACAGATTAGATACGCAGTATTTT. The encoded protein is CASSEPHRLDTQYF.

The chain has TRBV5-1 and TRBJ2-7; TRBD1 is a possible D gene (6 bases). The CDR3 has 14 residues. Per the germline V gene, CDR1 is SGHRS and CDR2 is YFSETQ. With 4 bases removed from V and 2 bases from J, the gap between germline ends came to 13 bases. CDR3 DNA: TGCGCCAGCAGCCAATTTGGACAGACCTACGAGCAGTACTTC. Translation gives CASSQFGQTYEQYF.

This clone was recorded a few times. The V and J genes are TRBV7-9 and TRBJ1-1; possibly TRBD1 for D (5 bases). The ends were cut back, 2 bases at V and 6 bases at J, with 10 bases in the middle. Germline V gene sequence: CDR1 SEHNR, CDR2 FQNEAQ (reference sequence). The CDR3 contains 13 residues. The CDR3 nucleotides are TGTGCCAGCAGCTTAACCGAAGGGGCTGAAGCTTTCTTT. Its protein is CASSLTEGAEAFF.